This passage covers 20 T cell receptor beta chains from one sample sequenced in a study of blood T cell repertoires in COVID-19. The method was immunoSEQ multiplex PCR; TCRdb's version includes in-frame clones alone and lacks a portion of them. The data contain about 160,000 clones, 81% of them singletons. Sequencing used peripheral blood. Every receptor here comes from a man aged 55 to 69 with active or convalescent COVID-19.

V usage is TRBV10-3 and J usage is TRBJ1-1, with 8 bases that match TRBD1. Germline V gene lookup returns CDR1 ENHRY and CDR2 SYGVKD. The CDR3 has 14 amino acids. The J segment lost 3 bases and the V segment lost 6 bases, leaving 6 bases of the junction unmatched. The CDR3 reads CAIRTGDWYTEAFF. CDR3 sequence (DNA): TGTGCCATCAGGACAGGGGATTGGTACACTGAAGCTTTCTTT.

On this clone itself: Within the sample, other DNA sequences also encode this same CDR3. This sequence joins TRBV19 and TRBJ2-5, with D possibly being TRBD2 (5 bases). This CDR3 is 12 amino acids long. Germline V gene data show CDR1 as LNHDA and CDR2 as SQIVND (reference sequence). V dropped 8 bases and J dropped 4 bases, with 11 bases sitting between them. CDR3: CASADRGETQYF. DNA for the CDR3: TGTGCCAGTGCCGATCGGGGAGAGACCCAGTACTTC.

This clone came up a few times. V and J are TRBV4-1 and TRBJ2-5, with 7 bases that match TRBD2. V was pared by 4 bases and J by 5 bases, with 7 bases of the junction left unmatched. There are 14 residues in the CDR3. Germline CDR1 and CDR2: MGHRA and YSYEKL. In DNA form, the CDR3 reads TGCGCCAGCAGCCCCGGGGGAGGGGCGGAGACCCAGTACTTC. Amino acids: CASSPGGGAETQYF.

The rearrangement links TRBV5-1 to TRBJ2-3; 8 positions match TRBD1. The ends lost 0 bases at V and 4 bases at J; junction bases unmatched: 4. This CDR3 is 15 amino acids long. The germline gives CDR1 SGHRS, CDR2 YFSETQ. CDR3 DNA: TGCGCCAGCAGCTTGGACAGGGGGAGTGCAGATACGCAGTATTTT. Translated: CASSLDRGSADTQYF.

CDR3 nucleotides: TGTGCCAGCAGCCCGCAGGGTTTGGAGAATGACATTCAGTACTTC. Protein product: CASSPQGLENDIQYF. The chain is built from TRBV11-1 and TRBJ2-4, with D possibly matching TRBD1 (5 bases). Trimming removed 5 bases from V and 8 bases from J, with 19 bases in between. Germline V gene sequence: CDR1 SGHAT, CDR2 FQDESV (reference sequence). The CDR3 runs to 15 residues.

The chain has TRBV7-2 and TRBJ1-3, with D perhaps matching TRBD1 (6 bases). V was cut by 5 bases and J by 2 bases, with 22 bases left in between. Germline values: CDR1 SGHTA, CDR2 FQGNSA. This CDR3 comprises 18 residues. CDR3 residues: CASSPGTATGMPGNTIYF. Written as DNA, the CDR3 is TGTGCCAGCAGCCCCGGAACGGCAACAGGGATGCCTGGAAACACCATATATTTT.

The CDR3 DNA follows: TGTGCCAGTAAACCCGGGACAGGGGACCAAGAGACCCAGTACTTC. It codes for CASKPGTGDQETQYF. The chain combines TRBV19 with TRBJ2-5; 10 bases are shared with TRBD1. CDR3 length equals 15 residues. The V gene end was trimmed by 7 bases and the J gene end by 0 bases; junction bases not matched to a gene: 5. CDR1 and CDR2 from the germline V gene are LNHDA and SQIVND (reference sequence).

The chain carries TRBV9 and TRBJ2-2; 9 bases line up with TRBD1. This CDR3 is 15 amino acids long. CDR1 and CDR2 from the germline V gene are SGDLS and YYNGEE. The J segment lost 2 bases and the V segment lost 4 bases, leaving 3 bases of the junction unmatched. This CDR3 reads CASSLQGANTGELFF. As DNA, the CDR3 is TGTGCCAGCAGCTTACAGGGGGCTAACACCGGGGAGCTGTTTTTT.

This chain connects TRBV4-1 to TRBJ1-1; no clear D. The CDR3 spans 16 residues. Trimming left V 0 bases short and J 1 base short, with 12 bases between. Germline CDR1 and CDR2: MGHRA and YSYEKL. The CDR3 protein is CASSQETAPRNTEAFF. The CDR3 bases are TGCGCCAGCAGCCAAGAGACTGCCCCACGGAACACTGAAGCTTTCTTT.

This chain uses TRBV4-2 with TRBJ2-3, with 7 bases aligning to TRBD2. V shed 3 bases and J 0 bases; nucleotides not matched to a gene: 24. CDR3 length: 22 amino acids. CDR1 and CDR2 from the germline V gene are LGHNA and YNFKEQ. The CDR3 loop is CASSQGIPVRGGGRRSTDTQYF. Here the CDR3 DNA reads TGTGCCAGCAGCCAGGGGATCCCAGTTCGGGGCGGGGGACGCCGAAGCACAGATACGCAGTATTTT.

The rearrangement joins TRBV2 to TRBJ1-2; 7 nucleotides align to TRBD1. The CDR3 has 15 residues. V lost 4 bases and J lost 4; bases outside the gene matches: 9. CDR1 and CDR2 from the germline V gene are SNHLY and FYNNEI. CDR3 DNA: TGTGCCAGCAGTGCGGGGCTGACAGGGATCTATGGCTACACCTTC. Translating gives CASSAGLTGIYGYTF.

The chain employs TRBV7-2 and TRBJ2-3; TRBD1 aligns across 10 bases. This CDR3 contains 14 residues. Germline lookup yields CDR1 SGHTA and CDR2 FQGNSA. J lost 4 bases, V lost 5 bases, and 3 bases had no gene match. CDR3 coding DNA: TGTGCCAGCAGCGCGACAGGGGGCCCAGATACGCAGTATTTT. This codes for CASSATGGPDTQYF.

A few counts support this clone. The chain uses TRBV5-5 and TRBJ2-7, with D maybe TRBD1 (6 bases). Germline V gives CDR1 SGHKS, CDR2 YYEKEE (reference sequence). The CDR3 consists of 14 residues. The germline V and J ends were trimmed by 0 bases and 1 base, with 8 bases remaining between them. CDR3: CASSLAGQSYEQYF. The DNA for the CDR3 is TGTGCCAGCAGCTTGGCGGGACAATCCTACGAGCAGTACTTC.

This clone was recorded once. V and J are TRBV5-1 and TRBJ2-1; 9 bases map to TRBD2. V dropped 4 bases and J dropped 3; count of bases not matched to a gene: 2. Germline V gene sequence: CDR1 SGHRS, CDR2 YFSETQ. The CDR3 has 14 amino acids. The CDR3 DNA is TGCGCCAGCAGCGTTAGCGGGAGCTACAATGAGCAGTTCTTC. It encodes CASSVSGSYNEQFF.

The chain couples TRBV19 to TRBJ2-7, with D possibly matching TRBD1 (6 bases). Between the trimmed V and J ends, which lost 6 bases and 0 bases, there was a span of 15 bases. The CDR3 spans 15 residues. Germline CDR1 and CDR2: LNHDA and SQIVND (reference sequence). CDR3 loop: CASRPKQGSSYEQYF. CDR3 bases: TGTGCCAGTAGACCCAAACAGGGTTCCTCCTACGAGCAGTACTTC.

This clone has only one observation. The chain links TRBV7-2 to TRBJ1-2, with 7 bases that match TRBD1. This CDR3 contains 17 residues. Germline values: CDR1 SGHTA, CDR2 FQGNSA. V dropped 3 bases and J dropped 8; count of bases not matched to a gene: 18. CDR3 sequence: CASSFTGQRLIRDGYTF. The CDR3 DNA sequence: TGTGCCAGCAGCTTTACGGGACAGCGCCTTATTCGCGACGGCTACACCTTC.

This clone occurred many times. The J gene is TRBJ2-3, the V gene TRBV6-4, with 8 bases identical to TRBD2. V trimming: 6 bases; J trimming: 6 bases; junction bases outside the gene matches: 11. There are 15 residues in the CDR3. The germline gives CDR1 MRHNA, CDR2 SNTAGT. CDR3 amino acids: CASSPRAGEADTQYF. The CDR3 bases are TGTGCCAGCAGCCCTAGAGCGGGAGAGGCGGATACGCAGTATTTT.

V usage is TRBV10-2 and J usage is TRBJ2-1; TRBD2 agrees at 7 bases. The germline V gene encodes CDR1 WSHSY and CDR2 SAAADI. V lost 6 bases to trimming and J lost 0 bases; unmatched junction nucleotides: 5. CDR3 length equals 15 residues. The CDR3 region has the DNA TGCGCCAGCAGCCTACTAGCGATCTCCTACAATGAGCAGTTCTTC. Amino acid sequence: CASSLLAISYNEQFF.

The chain is built from TRBV7-3 and TRBJ2-1, with 7 bases identical to TRBD2. This CDR3 contains 17 residues. CDR1 is SGHTA and CDR2 is FQGTGA in the germline V gene. The ends lost 0 bases at V and 4 bases at J; junction bases unmatched: 9. The CDR3 region has the DNA TGTGCCAGCAGCTTAACGACCCCTAGCGGCCGATACAATGAGCAGTTCTTC. Protein sequence: CASSLTTPSGRYNEQFF.

This chain links TRBV7-9 with TRBJ1-4; 7 bases fit TRBD1. The CDR3 has 15 residues. In germline, CDR1 is SEHNR, CDR2 FQNEAQ (reference sequence). With 4 bases clipped from V and 2 bases from J, the junction kept 4 bases outside the gene matches. The CDR3 reads CASSSQGQTNEKLFF. CDR3 sequence (DNA): TGTGCCAGCAGCTCGCAGGGACAGACTAATGAAAAACTGTTTTTT.